What follows describes a single T cell receptor (beta chain). The sample originates from a study of response to subunit inactivated influenza vaccine. The trim removed 0 bases at V and 5 bases at J, leaving 10 bases unmatched. The CDR3 totals 18 residues. Germline CDR1 is LGHNA and CDR2 is YSLEER. TCRdb reprocessed the RT-PCR reads via MiXCR and lists one record per CDR3 protein. The table lists approximately 170,000 distinct CDR3 sequences, 14% of them singletons. The TCR comes from a man aged 45 to 65 who received an inactivated influenza vaccine. V gene TRBV4-3 combines with J gene TRBJ2-5; the match to TRBD2 covers 12 bases. This sample comprised CD8+ T cells sorted from PBMCs, obtained less than 6 days after vaccination. CDR3: CASSQDAPSGGAGETQYF. In DNA form, the CDR3 reads TGCGCCAGCAGCCAAGATGCACCTAGCGGGGGGGCCGGGGAGACCCAGTACTTC.